The clone carrying this TCR beta chain was found many times. Antigen: not known. TCRdb re-called the reads through MiXCR, storing one row per CDR3 protein. Seen here are approximately 260,000 distinct CDR3 sequences, about 20% observed once, and the top ten hold roughly a fifth. The V gene lost 1 base and the J gene lost 0 bases, with 12 bases spanning the gap. This CDR3 contains 16 residues. Germline V gene sequence: CDR1 SGHTA, CDR2 FQGNSA. The sample is drawn from a study of T cell repertoires in cytomegalovirus infection. For the study at large: An indication of both CMV infection and matching HLA type came from public TCR beta signatures.

Points from the study as a whole: Ex vivo, HLA-C-restricted CMV-specific TCR beta clonotypes prevailed over the rest of the response. Public TCR beta family frequency separated CMV-and-HLA carriers, including in an independent cohort.

V gene TRBV7-2 combines with J gene TRBJ1-1; D remains ambiguous. The sample here was cultured PBMCs, taken from culture after CMV antigen stimulation. The clonotype comes from a human donor in good health (CMV status not recorded). Some clones in this sample may be carry-over from other donors' samples. As DNA, the CDR3 is TGTGCCAGCAGCTTAGAGACGGCCCGGGTGAACACTGAAGCTTTCTTT. Translation: CASSLETARVNTEAFF.